This T cell receptor beta chain derives from a study of cytomegalovirus exposure and HLA in healthy donors. Whole-study results and caveats: Associated with cytomegalovirus, according to the listing, were 150 to 200 TCR beta chains.

Turning to this clone: Its antigen is as yet unknown.

Use of 60 Vbeta and 13 Jbeta primers characterized the PCR. TCRdb's table, derived via immunoSEQ multiplex PCR, lists solely in-frame clones and lacks some. The sample lists 150,000 to 200,000 clones, 82% occurring once. The sequencing input was PBMCs. The clonotype originates from a girl aged 2 to 9 in good health and CMV-seropositive.

The CDR3 DNA follows: TGTGCCAGCAGTGGAGGGGACAGGGGGTTTAATGAAAAACTGTTTTTT. It encodes CASSGGDRGFNEKLFF. This chain links TRBV27 with TRBJ1-4; 11 bases agree with TRBD1. Trimming removed 5 bases from V and 4 bases from J; junction bases left unmatched: 6. The CDR3 runs to 16 residues. Germline CDR1 MNHEY, CDR2 SMNVEV (reference sequence).